The clone carrying this TCR beta chain was seen ten or more times. The antigen is undetermined. This entry belongs to a study of T cells in Graves' hyperthyroidism and ophthalmopathy. Study-wide results and limits: Most thyroid clonotypes that were expanded above 0.001 also turned up in blood.

This CDR3 has 16 amino acids. With V trimmed by 4 bases and J by 6 bases, 14 bases remained unmatched. CDR1 SGHRS and CDR2 YFSETQ come from the germline V gene. RNA transcripts were the template for amplifying TCR beta CDR3 regions. Using the HTBI primer set, a first-round RT-PCR was run on the TCR CDR3. TCRdb ran MiXCR on the multiplex PCR reads and lists one entry per CDR3 protein. The sample shows approximately 590,000 distinct CDR3 sequences, 15% to 19% of them seen only once. The sequenced material came from blood. The chain employs TRBV5-1 and TRBJ2-3; TRBD2 agrees at 7 bases. This clonotype was sampled from a woman younger than 45 with Graves' hyperthyroidism. CDR3 in amino acids: CASSPQSRAGVDTQYF. CDR3 bases: TGCGCCAGCAGCCCCCAGTCCCGGGCGGGAGTTGATACGCAGTATTTT. Together with reference TRBV5-1 and TRBJ2-3, the CDR3 gives the full variable domain: KAGVTQTPRYLIKTRGQQVTLSCSPISGHRSVSWYQQTPGQGLQFLFEYFSETQRNKGNFPGRFSGRQFSNSRSEMNVSTLELGDSALYLCASSPQSRAGVDTQYFGPGTRLTVL.